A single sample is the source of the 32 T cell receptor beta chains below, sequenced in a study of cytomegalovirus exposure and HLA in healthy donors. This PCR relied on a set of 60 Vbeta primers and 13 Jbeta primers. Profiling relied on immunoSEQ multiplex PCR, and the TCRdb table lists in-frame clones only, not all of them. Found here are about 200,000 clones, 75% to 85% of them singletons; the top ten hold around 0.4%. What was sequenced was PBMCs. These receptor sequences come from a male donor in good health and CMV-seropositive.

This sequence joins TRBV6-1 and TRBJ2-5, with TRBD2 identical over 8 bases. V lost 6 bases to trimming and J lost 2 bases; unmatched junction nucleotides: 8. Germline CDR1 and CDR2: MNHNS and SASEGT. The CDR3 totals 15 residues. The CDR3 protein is CASRIGTRRQETQYF. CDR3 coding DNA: TGTGCCAGCAGGATCGGGACTAGAAGACAAGAGACCCAGTACTTC.

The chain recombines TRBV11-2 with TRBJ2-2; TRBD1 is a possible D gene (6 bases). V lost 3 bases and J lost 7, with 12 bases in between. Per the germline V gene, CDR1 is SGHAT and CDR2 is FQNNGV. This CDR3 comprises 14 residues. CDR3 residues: CASSFQGSVGELFF. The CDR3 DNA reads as TGTGCCAGCAGCTTTCAGGGGTCGGTCGGGGAGCTGTTTTTT.

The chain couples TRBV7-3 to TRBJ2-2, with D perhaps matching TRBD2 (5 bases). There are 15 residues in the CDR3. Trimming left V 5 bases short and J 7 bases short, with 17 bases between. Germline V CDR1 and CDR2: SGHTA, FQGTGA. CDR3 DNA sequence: TGTGCCAGCAGCCCCAGTGTGGCAGACTACGGGGAGCTGTTTTTT. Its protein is CASSPSVADYGELFF.

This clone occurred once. The CDR3 DNA sequence: TGTGCCAGCAGTTTCACCGGTGAGCAGTTCTTC. Amino acid sequence: CASSFTGEQFF. The rearrangement uses TRBV27 and TRBJ2-1; D is unresolved. V was trimmed by 3 bases and J by 9 bases, leaving 6 bases between them. CDR3 length equals 11 residues. The V gene's germline CDR1 is MNHEY and CDR2 SMNVEV (reference sequence).

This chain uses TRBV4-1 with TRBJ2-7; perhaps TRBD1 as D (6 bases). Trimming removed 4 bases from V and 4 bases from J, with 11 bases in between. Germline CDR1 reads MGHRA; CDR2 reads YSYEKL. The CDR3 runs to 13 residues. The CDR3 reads CASSRRGGYEQYF. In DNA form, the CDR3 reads TGCGCCAGCAGCCGGCGAGGGGGTTACGAGCAGTACTTC.

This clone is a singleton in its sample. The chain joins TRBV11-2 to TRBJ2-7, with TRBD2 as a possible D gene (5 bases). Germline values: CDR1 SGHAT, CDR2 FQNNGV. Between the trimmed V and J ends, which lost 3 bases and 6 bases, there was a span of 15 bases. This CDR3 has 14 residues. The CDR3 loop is CASSFDGILSEQYF. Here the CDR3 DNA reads TGTGCCAGCAGCTTTGACGGGATTCTTTCCGAGCAGTACTTC.

The CDR3 sequence is CSVEDYYTGELFF. CDR3 coding DNA: TGCAGCGTTGAGGACTACTACACCGGGGAGCTGTTTTTT. V gene TRBV29-1 combines with J gene TRBJ2-2, with TRBD2 as a possible D gene (6 bases). The germline CDR1 and CDR2 sequences are SQVTM and ANQGSEA. The CDR3 extends over 13 amino acids. The V and J ends lost 3 bases and 3 bases respectively, with 8 bases between them.

This CDR3 is CASSPRGVVEPQHF. The CDR3 coding sequence is TGTGCCAGCAGCCCCCGGGGGGTTGTGGAGCCCCAGCATTTT. This chain joins TRBV7-9 and TRBJ1-5, with D possibly being TRBD1 (5 bases). Per the germline V gene, CDR1 is SEHNR and CDR2 is FQNEAQ (reference sequence). The CDR3 has 14 amino acids. The germline V and J ends were trimmed by 5 bases and 8 bases, with 16 bases remaining between them.

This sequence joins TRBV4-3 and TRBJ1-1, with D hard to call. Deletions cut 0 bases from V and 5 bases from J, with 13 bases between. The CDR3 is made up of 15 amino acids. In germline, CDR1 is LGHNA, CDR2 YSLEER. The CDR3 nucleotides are TGCGCCAGCAGCCAAGATAGGATAGCGGGGACTGAAGCTTTCTTT. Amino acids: CASSQDRIAGTEAFF.

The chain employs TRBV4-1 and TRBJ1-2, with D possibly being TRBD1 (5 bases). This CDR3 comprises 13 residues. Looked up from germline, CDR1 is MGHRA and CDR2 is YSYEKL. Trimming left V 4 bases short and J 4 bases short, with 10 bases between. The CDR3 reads CASSLGGVYGYTF. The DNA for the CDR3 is TGCGCCAGCAGCCTTGGGGGGGTCTATGGCTACACCTTC.

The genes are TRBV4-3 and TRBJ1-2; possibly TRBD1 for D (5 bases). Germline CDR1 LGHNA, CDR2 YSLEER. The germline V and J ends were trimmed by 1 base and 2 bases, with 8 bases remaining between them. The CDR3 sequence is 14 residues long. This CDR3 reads CASSQGQTNYGYTF. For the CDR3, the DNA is TGCGCCAGCAGCCAAGGACAGACCAACTATGGCTACACCTTC.

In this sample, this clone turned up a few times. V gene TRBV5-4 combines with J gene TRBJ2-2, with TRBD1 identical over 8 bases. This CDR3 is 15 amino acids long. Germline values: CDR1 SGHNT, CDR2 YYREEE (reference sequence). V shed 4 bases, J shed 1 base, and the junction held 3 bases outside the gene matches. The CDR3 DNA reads TGTGCCAGCAGCCGGGACAGGTGGAACACCGGGGAGCTGTTTTTT. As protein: CASSRDRWNTGELFF.

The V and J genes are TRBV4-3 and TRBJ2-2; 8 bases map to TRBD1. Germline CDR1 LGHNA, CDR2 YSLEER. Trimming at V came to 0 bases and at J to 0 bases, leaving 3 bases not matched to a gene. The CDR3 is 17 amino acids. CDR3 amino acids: CASSQDSGQANTGELFF. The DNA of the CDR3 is TGCGCCAGCAGCCAAGATTCGGGACAGGCGAACACCGGGGAGCTGTTTTTT.

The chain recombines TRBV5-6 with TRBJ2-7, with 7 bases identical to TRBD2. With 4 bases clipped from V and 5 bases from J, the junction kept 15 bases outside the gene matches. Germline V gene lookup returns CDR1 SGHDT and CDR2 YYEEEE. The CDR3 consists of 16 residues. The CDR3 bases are TGTGCCAGCAGCGGGTGGGAGGGAGTAAGATCCCACGAGCAGTACTTC. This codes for CASSGWEGVRSHEQYF.

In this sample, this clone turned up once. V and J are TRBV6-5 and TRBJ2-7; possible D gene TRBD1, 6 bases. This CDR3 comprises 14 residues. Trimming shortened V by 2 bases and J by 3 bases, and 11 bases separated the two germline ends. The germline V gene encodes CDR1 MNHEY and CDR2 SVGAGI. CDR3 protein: CASSYQTGRYEQYF. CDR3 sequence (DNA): TGTGCCAGCAGTTACCAGACAGGCCGCTACGAGCAGTACTTC.

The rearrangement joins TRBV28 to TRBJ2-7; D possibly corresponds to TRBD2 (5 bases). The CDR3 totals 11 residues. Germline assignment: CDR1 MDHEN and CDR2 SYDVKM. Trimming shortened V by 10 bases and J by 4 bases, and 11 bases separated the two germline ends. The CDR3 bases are TGTGCCACCGGAGGTGGGTACGAGCAGTACTTC. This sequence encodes CATGGGYEQYF.

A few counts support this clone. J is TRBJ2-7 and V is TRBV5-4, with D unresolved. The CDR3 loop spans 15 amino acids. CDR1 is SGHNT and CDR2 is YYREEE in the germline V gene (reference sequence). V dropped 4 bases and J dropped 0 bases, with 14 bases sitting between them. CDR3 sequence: CASSDDTWISYEQYF. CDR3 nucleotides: TGTGCCAGCAGCGACGACACATGGATCTCCTACGAGCAGTACTTC.

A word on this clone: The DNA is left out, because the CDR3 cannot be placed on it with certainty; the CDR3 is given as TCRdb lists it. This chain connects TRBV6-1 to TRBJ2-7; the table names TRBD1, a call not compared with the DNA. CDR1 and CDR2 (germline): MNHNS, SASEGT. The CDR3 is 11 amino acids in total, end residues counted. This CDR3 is CASNFGPGAYF.

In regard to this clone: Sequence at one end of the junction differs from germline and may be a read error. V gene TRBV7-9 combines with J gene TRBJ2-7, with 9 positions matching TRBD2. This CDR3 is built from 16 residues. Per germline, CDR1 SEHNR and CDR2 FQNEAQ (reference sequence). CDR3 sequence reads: CSSSLVVREGTYEQYF. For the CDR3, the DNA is TGTTCCAGCAGCTTAGTGGTGCGGGAGGGAACCTACGAGCAGTACTTC.

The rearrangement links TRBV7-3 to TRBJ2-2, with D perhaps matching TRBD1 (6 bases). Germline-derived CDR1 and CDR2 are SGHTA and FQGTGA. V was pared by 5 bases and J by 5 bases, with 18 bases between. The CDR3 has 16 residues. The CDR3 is CASSQGIGQTTGELFF. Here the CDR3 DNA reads TGTGCCAGCAGCCAAGGAATCGGACAGACAACCGGGGAGCTGTTTTTT.

CDR3 amino acids: CASTGINEQFF. The DNA for the CDR3 is TGTGCCAGCACCGGGATAAATGAGCAGTTCTTC. The V call is TRBV7-2, the J call TRBJ2-1, with TRBD2 as a possible D gene (5 bases). The germline V and J ends were trimmed by 7 bases and 7 bases, with 8 bases remaining between them. Germline V lookup: CDR1 SGHTA, CDR2 FQGNSA. The CDR3 is 11 amino acids.

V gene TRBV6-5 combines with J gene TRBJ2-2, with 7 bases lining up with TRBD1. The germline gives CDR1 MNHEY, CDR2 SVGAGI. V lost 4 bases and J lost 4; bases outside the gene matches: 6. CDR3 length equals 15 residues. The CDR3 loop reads CASSSGTAITGELFF. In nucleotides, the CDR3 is TGTGCCAGCAGTTCCGGGACAGCCATCACCGGGGAGCTGTTTTTT.

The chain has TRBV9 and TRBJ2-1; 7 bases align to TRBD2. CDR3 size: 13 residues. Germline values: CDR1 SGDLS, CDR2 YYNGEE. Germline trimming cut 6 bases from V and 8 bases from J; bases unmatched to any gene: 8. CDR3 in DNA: TGTGCCAGCAAAAGGGCGGGAGAAGATGAGCAGTTCTTC. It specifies CASKRAGEDEQFF.

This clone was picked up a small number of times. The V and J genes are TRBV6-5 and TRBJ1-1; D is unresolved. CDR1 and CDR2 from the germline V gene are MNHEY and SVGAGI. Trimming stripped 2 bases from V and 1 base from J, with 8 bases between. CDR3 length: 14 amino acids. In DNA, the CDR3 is TGTGCCAGCAGTTACGCTGCAGGGAACACTGAAGCTTTCTTT. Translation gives CASSYAAGNTEAFF.

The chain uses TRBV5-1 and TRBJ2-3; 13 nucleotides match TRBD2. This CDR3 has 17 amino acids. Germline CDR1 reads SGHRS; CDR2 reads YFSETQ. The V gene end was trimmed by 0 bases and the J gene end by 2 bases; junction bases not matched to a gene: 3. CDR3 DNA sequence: TGCGCCAGCAGCTTGGTGACTAGCGGGGGGACCACAGATACGCAGTATTTT. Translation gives CASSLVTSGGTTDTQYF. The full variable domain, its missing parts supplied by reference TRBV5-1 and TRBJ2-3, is KAGVTQTPRYLIKTRGQQVTLSCSPISGHRSVSWYQQTPGQGLQFLFEYFSETQRNKGNFPGRFSGRQFSNSRSEMNVSTLELGDSALYLCASSLVTSGGTTDTQYFGPGTRLTVL.

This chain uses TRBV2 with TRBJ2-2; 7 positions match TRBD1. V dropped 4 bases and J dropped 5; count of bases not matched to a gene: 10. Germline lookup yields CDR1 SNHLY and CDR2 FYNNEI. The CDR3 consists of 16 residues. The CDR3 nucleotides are TGTGCCAGCAGTGGAAGTTTAGACAGGGTTACCGGGGAGCTGTTTTTT. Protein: CASSGSLDRVTGELFF.

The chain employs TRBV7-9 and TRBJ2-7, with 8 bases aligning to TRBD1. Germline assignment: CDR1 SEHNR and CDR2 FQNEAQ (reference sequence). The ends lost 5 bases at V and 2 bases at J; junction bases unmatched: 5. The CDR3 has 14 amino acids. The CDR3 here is CASSPLDRAYEQYF. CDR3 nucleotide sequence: TGTGCCAGCAGCCCCCTGGACAGGGCCTACGAGCAGTACTTC. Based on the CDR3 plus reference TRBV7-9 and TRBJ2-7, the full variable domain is DTGVSQNPRHKITKRGQNVTFRCDPISEHNRLYWYRQTLGQGPEFLTYFQNEAQLEKSRLLSDRFSAERPKGSFSTLEIQRTEQGDSAMYLCASSPLDRAYEQYFGPGTRLTVT.

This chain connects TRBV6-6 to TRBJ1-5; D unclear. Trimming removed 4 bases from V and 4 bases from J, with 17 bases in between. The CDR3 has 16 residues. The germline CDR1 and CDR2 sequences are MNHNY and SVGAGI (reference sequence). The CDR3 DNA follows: TGTGCCAGCAGTTCCGACACCCAGGCCGTTAATCAGCCCCAGCATTTT. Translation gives CASSSDTQAVNQPQHF.

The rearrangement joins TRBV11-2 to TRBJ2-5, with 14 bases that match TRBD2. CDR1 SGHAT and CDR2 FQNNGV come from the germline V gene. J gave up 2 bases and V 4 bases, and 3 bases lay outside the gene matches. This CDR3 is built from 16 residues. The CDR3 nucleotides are TGTGCCAGCAGCTATGGACTAGCGGGAGGTCAAGAGACCCAGTACTTC. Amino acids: CASSYGLAGGQETQYF.

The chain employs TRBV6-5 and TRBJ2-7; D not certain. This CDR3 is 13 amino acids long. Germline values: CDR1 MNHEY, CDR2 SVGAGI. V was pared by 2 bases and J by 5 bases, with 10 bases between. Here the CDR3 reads CASSYAAAHEQYF. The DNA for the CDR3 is TGTGCCAGCAGTTACGCGGCAGCCCACGAGCAGTACTTC.

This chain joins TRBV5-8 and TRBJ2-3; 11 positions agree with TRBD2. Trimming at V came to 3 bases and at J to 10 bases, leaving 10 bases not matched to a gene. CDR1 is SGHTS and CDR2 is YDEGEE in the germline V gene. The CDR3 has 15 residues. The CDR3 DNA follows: TGTGCCAGCAGCTGGAGGGCTAGCGGGGGGCGGGCGCAGTATTTT. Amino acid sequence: CASSWRASGGRAQYF.

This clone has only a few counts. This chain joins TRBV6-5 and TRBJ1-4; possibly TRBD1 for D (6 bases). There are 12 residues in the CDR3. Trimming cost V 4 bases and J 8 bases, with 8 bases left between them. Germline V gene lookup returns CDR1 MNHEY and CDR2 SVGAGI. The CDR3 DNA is TGTGCCAGCAGTTCAACAGGGGAAAAACTGTTTTTT. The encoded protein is CASSSTGEKLFF.